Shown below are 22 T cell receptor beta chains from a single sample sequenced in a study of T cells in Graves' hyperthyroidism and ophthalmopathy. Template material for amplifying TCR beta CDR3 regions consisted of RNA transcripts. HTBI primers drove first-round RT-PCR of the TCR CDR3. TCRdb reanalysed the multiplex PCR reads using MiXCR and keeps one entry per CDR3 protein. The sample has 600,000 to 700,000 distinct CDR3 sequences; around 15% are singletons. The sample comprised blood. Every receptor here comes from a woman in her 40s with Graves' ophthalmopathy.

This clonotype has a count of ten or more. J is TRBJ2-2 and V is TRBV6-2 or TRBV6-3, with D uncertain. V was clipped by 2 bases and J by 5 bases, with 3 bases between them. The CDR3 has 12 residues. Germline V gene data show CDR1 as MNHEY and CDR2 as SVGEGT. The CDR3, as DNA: TGTGCCAGCAGTTACGGAACCGGGGAGCTGTTTTTT. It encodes CASSYGTGELFF.

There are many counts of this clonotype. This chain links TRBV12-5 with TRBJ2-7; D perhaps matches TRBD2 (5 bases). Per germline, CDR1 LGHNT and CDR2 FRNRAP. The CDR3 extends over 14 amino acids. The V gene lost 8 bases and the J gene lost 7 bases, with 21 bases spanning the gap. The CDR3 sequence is CASKREPNSVEQYF. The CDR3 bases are TGTGCTAGTAAGAGGGAGCCAAATTCCGTAGAGCAGTACTTC.

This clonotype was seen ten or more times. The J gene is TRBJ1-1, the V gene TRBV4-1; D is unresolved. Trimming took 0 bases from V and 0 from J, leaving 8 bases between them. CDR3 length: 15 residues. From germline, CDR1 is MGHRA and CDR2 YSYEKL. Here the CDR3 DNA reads TGCGCCAGCAGCCAAGAGCCAGTCATGAACACTGAAGCTTTCTTT. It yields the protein CASSQEPVMNTEAFF.

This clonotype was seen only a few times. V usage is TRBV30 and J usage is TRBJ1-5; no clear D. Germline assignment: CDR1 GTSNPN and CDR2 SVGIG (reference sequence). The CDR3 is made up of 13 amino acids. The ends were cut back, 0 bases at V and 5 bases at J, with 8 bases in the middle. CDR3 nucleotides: TGTGCCTGGAGTGTCCAGGAGCATCAGCCCCAGCATTTT. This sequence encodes CAWSVQEHQPQHF.

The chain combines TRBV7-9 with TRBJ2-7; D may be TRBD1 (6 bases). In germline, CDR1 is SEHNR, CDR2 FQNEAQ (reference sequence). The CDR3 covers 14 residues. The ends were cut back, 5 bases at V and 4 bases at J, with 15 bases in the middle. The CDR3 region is CASSHVDDRYEQYF. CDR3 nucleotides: TGTGCCAGCAGCCACGTAGACGACAGGTACGAGCAGTACTTC.

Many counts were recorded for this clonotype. The CDR3 region is CASSQETGSNQPQHF. The CDR3 coding sequence is TGCGCCAGCAGCCAAGAGACGGGGAGCAATCAGCCCCAGCATTTT. The chain employs TRBV4-1 and TRBJ1-5; unclear D gene. V was shortened by 0 bases and J by 1 base, with 7 bases between the two germline ends. CDR1 is MGHRA and CDR2 is YSYEKL in the germline V gene. The CDR3 runs to 15 residues.

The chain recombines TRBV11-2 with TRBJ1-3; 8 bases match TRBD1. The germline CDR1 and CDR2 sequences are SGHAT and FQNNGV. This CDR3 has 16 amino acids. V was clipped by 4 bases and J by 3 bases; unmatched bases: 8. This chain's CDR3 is CASSSRGRRGGNTIYF. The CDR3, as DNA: TGTGCCAGCAGCTCCAGGGGGCGCAGGGGTGGAAACACCATATATTTT.

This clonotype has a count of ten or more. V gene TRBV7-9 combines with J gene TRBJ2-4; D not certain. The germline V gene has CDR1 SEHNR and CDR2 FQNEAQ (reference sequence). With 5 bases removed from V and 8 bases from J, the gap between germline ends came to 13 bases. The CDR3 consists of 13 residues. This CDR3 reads CASSLSGSDIQYF. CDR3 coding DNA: TGTGCCAGCAGCCTCTCAGGTTCGGACATTCAGTACTTC.

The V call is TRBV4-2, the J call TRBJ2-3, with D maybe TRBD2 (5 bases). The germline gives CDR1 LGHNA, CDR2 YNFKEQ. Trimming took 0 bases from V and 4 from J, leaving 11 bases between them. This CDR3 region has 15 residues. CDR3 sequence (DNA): TGTGCCAGCAGCCAAGATAGTTGGGGAGCAGATACGCAGTATTTT. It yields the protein CASSQDSWGADTQYF.

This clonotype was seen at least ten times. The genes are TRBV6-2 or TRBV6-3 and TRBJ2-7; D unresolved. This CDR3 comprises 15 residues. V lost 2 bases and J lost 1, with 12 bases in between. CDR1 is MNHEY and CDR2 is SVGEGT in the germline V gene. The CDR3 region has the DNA TGTGCCAGCAGTTACGGTCAAACCCTTTCCTACGAGCAGTACTTC. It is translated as CASSYGQTLSYEQYF.

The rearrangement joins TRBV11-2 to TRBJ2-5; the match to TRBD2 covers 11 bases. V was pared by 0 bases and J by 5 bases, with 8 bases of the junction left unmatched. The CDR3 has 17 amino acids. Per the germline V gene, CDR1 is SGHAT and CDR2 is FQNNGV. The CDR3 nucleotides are TGTGCCAGCAGCTTAGAAATAGCGGGAGGGCCGGTTGAGACCCAGTACTTC. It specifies CASSLEIAGGPVETQYF.

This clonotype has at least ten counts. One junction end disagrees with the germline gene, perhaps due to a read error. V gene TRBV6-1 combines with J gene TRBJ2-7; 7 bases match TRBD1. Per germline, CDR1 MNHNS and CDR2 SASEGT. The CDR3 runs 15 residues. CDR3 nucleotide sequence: TGTGCCATCAGTGAAGCCGGGACAGCCAGCTACGAGCAGTACTTC. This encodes CAISEAGTASYEQYF.

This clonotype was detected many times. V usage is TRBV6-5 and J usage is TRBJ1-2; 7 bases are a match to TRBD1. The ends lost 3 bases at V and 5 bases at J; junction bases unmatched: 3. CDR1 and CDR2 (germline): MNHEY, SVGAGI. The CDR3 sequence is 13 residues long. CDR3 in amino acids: CASSYQGEYGYTF. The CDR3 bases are TGTGCCAGCAGTTATCAGGGGGAGTATGGCTACACCTTC.

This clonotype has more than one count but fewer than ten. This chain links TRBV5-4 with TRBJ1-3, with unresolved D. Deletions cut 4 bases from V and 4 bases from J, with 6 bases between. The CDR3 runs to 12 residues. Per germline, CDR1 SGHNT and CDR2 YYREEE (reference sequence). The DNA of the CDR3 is TGTGCCAGCAGCAACTACGGAAACACCATATATTTT. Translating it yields CASSNYGNTIYF.

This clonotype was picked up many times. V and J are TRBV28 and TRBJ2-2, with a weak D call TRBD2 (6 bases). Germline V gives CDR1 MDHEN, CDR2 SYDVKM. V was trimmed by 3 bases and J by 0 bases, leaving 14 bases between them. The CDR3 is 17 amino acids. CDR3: CASSLGSRDANTGELFF. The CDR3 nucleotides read TGTGCCAGCAGTTTGGGTTCGCGGGACGCGAACACCGGGGAGCTGTTTTTT.

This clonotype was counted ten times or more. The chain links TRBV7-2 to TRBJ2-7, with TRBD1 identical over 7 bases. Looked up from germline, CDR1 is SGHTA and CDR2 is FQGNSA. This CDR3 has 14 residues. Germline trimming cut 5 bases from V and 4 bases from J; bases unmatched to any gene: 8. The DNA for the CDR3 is TGTGCCAGCAGCCCGCGACAGGGTTATTACGAGCAGTACTTC. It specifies CASSPRQGYYEQYF.

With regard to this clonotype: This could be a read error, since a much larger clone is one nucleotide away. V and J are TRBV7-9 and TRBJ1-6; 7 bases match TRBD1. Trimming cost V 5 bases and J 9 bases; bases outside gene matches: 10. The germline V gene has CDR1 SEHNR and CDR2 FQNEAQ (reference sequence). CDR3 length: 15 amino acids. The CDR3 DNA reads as TGTGCCAGCAGCGGAAACGGGGAGGGGGCTTCACCCCTCCACTTT. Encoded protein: CASSGNGEGASPLHF.

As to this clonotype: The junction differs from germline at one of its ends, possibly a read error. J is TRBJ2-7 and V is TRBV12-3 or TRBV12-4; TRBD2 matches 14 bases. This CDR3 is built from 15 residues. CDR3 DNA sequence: TGTACCAGCAGCCAGACTAGCGGGAGGGCATACGAGCAGTACTTC. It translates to CTSSQTSGRAYEQYF.

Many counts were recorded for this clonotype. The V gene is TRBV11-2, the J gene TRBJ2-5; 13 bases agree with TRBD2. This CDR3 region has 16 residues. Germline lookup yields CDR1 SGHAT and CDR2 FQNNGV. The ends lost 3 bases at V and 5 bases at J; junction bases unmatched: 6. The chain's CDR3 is CASSFTSGRASETQYF. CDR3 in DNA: TGTGCCAGCAGCTTCACTAGCGGGAGGGCCTCTGAGACCCAGTACTTC.

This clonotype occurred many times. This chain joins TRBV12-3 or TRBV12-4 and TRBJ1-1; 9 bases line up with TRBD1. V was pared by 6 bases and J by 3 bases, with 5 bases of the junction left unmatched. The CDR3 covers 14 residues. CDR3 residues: CASSSGQGYTEAFF. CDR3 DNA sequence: TGTGCCAGCAGCTCTGGACAGGGGTACACTGAAGCTTTCTTT.

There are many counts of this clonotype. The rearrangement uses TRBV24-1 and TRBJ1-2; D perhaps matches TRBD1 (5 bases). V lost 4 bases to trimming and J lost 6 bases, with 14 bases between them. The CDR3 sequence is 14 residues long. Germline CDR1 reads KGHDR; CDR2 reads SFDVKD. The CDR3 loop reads CATSDHGTVHGYTF. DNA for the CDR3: TGTGCCACCAGTGACCACGGGACGGTTCATGGCTACACCTTC.

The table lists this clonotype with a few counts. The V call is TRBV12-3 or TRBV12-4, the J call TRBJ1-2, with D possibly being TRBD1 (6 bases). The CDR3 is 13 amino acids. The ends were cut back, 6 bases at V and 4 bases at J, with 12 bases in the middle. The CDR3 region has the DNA TGTGCCAGCAGCGGGGGGCTCCCCTATGGCTACACCTTC. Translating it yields CASSGGLPYGYTF.